The TCR beta chain under discussion was sequenced for a study of cytomegalovirus exposure and HLA in healthy donors. Study details: Inside one of the first data releases sat around 77 million unique TCRs taken from HLA-typed donors.

Regarding the study as a whole: Likely technical artifact: a cluster of highly shared sequence variants. An analysis that was carried out later associated 16,000 or so TCR beta sequences with HLA alleles at 0.05 false discovery rate.

Primers included in the PCR were 60 Vbeta and 13 Jbeta primers. The repertoire was sequenced with immunoSEQ multiplex PCR; TCRdb's copy has only in-frame clones and lacks some. The sample lists 200,000 or so clones; more than 75% were seen once. About this clone: The antigen is not known.

Donors sampled were nominally healthy, though unrecorded immune exposures were likely. This TCR derives from a woman aged 45-65 years in good health and CMV-seropositive. The sequenced material came from PBMCs.

As DNA, the CDR3 is TGTGCCAGCAGTCCCATGCCCCCCTACAGGGGGCATCAGCCCCAGCATTTT. This sequence encodes CASSPMPPYRGHQPQHF. This chain joins TRBV28 and TRBJ1-5; TRBD1 aligns across 9 bases. With 5 bases clipped from V and 5 bases from J, the junction kept 13 bases outside the gene matches. Germline CDR1 reads MDHEN; CDR2 reads SYDVKM. The CDR3 has 17 amino acids.